This TCR beta chain was sequenced for a study of graft-versus-host responses after intestinal transplantation. Study overall: Anti-thymocyte globulin served as induction for all recipients, who then took tacrolimus and steroids for 2 to 4 years.

Measured with immunoSEQ multiplex PCR; TCRdb has only the in-frame clones, and not every one. The table has around 71,000 clones, about 94% seen once. As to this clone: Its specificity is unknown.

The CDR3 is 15 amino acids. Per germline, CDR1 SGHDN and CDR2 FVKESK. Between the trimmed V and J ends, which lost 1 base and 8 bases, there was a span of 15 bases. This TCR derives from a human donor who received an intestinal transplant. V and J are TRBV14 and TRBJ2-1; possibly TRBD2 for D (6 bases). This sample comprised unstimulated CD8+ T cells sorted from spleen or lymph node cells, obtained before intestinal transplant. CDR3 DNA: TGTGCCAGCAGCCAAGTTGGAGGGCCTTTAGATGAGCAGTTCTTC. Residues: CASSQVGGPLDEQFF.